The entry below describes one TCR beta chain. These data belong to a study of blood T cell repertoires in COVID-19. The data were produced by immunoSEQ multiplex PCR, yet TCRdb's version contains in-frame clones alone and is incomplete. The sample holds under 200,000 clones, roughly 87% seen once. The sequenced material came from peripheral blood. The clonotype originates from a woman aged 55-70 years who had recovered from COVID-19.

In nucleotides, the CDR3 is TGTGCCATCAGTGAGGGAGGGGTGGTAGCCCTCTACAATGAGCAGTTCTTC. Its translation: CAISEGGVVALYNEQFF. The chain joins TRBV10-3 to TRBJ2-1, with a tentative D call TRBD2 (6 bases). This CDR3 has 17 residues. The germline V gene has CDR1 ENHRY and CDR2 SYGVKD. The V gene lost 2 bases and the J gene lost 3 bases, with 17 bases spanning the gap.